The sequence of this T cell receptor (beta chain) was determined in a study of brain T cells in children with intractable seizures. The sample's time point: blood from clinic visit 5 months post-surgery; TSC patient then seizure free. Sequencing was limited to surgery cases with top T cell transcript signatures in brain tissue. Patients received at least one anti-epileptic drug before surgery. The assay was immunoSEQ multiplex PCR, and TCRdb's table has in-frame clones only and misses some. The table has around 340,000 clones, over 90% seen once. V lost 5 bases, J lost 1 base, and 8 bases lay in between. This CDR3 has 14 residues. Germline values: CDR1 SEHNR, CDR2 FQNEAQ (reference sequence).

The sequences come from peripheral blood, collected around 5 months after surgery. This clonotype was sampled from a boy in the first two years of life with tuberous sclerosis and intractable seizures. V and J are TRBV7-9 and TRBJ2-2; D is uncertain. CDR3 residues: CASSPEGNTGELFF. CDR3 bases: TGTGCCAGCAGCCCCGAAGGGAACACCGGGGAGCTGTTTTTT.